This TCR beta chain emerged from a study of OX40 agonist ivuxolimab in advanced cancers. Study in general: Ivuxolimab, which is an agonistic anti-OX40 (CD134) antibody, was administered to the patients.

The protocol was immunoSEQ multiplex PCR, while the TCRdb copy is restricted to in-frame clones and leaves out a portion. The repertoire holds approximately 76,000 clones, with more than 85% as singletons. The CDR3 runs to 13 residues. Per the germline V gene, CDR1 is MGHDK and CDR2 is SYGVNS. Between the trimmed V and J ends, which lost 5 bases and 1 base, there was a span of 9 bases. The starting material was CD4+ or CD8+ T cells sorted from blood, obtained in a trial of the OX40 agonist ivuxolimab. The gene calls are TRBV25-1 and TRBJ2-7; D remains ambiguous. This TCR was recovered from an adult with an advanced solid tumor such as melanoma, head and neck, liver or kidney cancer. The CDR3 region is CASSLGRSYEQYF. The CDR3 DNA reads TGTGCCAGCAGTTTGGGCAGATCCTACGAGCAGTACTTC.